These 29 T cell receptor beta chains share one sample of origin, sequenced in a study of vaccination and CD4 T cells after COVID-19 (dated 2022 in TCRdb). Library preparation was by PCR. This sample was sequenced with an Illumina iSeq 100. TCR sequencing of DNA from cultured CD4+ T cells used the Oncomine TCR Beta short-read assay at the Johns Hopkins FTIC core. TCRdb itself trimmed the public reads at Q25 with fastp, ran MiXCR and retained productive beta chains. Under each unique CDR3 protein, matching rows form one entry showing the most common genes and DNA. In this sample the table shows about 16,000 distinct CDR3 sequences, roughly two thirds of which occur a single time. Around 12% of the sample is taken by the ten largest. The meaning of the sample's treatment or condition label: approximately nine-day PBMC culture with coronavirus spike peptide pools or control peptides (ViraFEST assay).

Antigens for these TCRs are unknown. Sequencing used CD4+ T cells from blood, cultured in vitro. These receptors were taken from a human donor who had recovered from COVID-19.

The chain links TRBV15 to TRBJ1-2, with TRBD1 as a possible D gene (5 bases). V was clipped by 1 base and J by 7 bases, with 10 bases between them. The CDR3 length is 13 residues. CDR1 LNHNV and CDR2 YYDKDF come from the germline V gene (reference sequence). DNA of the CDR3: TGTGCCACCAGCAGAGTGTCAGGGTTTGGCTACACCTTC. It encodes CATSRVSGFGYTF.

A few counts support this clonotype. The chain employs TRBV6-1 and TRBJ2-7, with D perhaps TRBD2 (6 bases). The V end was cut by 6 bases, the J end by 2 bases, with 20 bases between. The CDR3 runs to 16 residues. Germline CDR1 and CDR2: MNHNS and SASEGT. DNA for the CDR3: TGTGCCAGCAGCTCTAGTAGAGCGGGCCCGACCTACGAGCAGTACTTC. Encoded protein: CASSSSRAGPTYEQYF.

This chain connects TRBV27 to TRBJ2-1; the match to TRBD2 covers 7 bases. Germline V gene data show CDR1 as MNHEY and CDR2 as SMNVEV (reference sequence). CDR3 size: 16 residues. Trimming took 6 bases from V and 2 from J; bases not matched to a gene: 10. The CDR3, as DNA: TGTGCCAGCAGGCGGGAGACCCGATATCCCTACAATGAGCAGTTCTTC. It yields the protein CASRRETRYPYNEQFF.

The V call is TRBV4-2, the J call TRBJ1-5; D is possibly TRBD1 (6 bases). This CDR3 has 16 amino acids. In germline, CDR1 is LGHNA, CDR2 YNFKEQ. V was cut by 0 bases and J by 9 bases, with 18 bases left in between. The CDR3 sequence is CASSQDQGLNWGPQHF. The DNA for the CDR3 is TGTGCCAGCAGCCAAGATCAGGGGCTCAACTGGGGGCCCCAGCATTTT.

The chain links TRBV7-9 to TRBJ2-6; D is unclear. The ends were cut back, 1 base at V and 2 bases at J, with 9 bases in the middle. The CDR3 loop spans 16 amino acids. Germline V gene data show CDR1 as SEHNR and CDR2 as FQNEAQ (reference sequence). The chain's CDR3 is CASSLDLFPGANVLTF. CDR3 nucleotides: TGTGCCAGCAGCTTAGACCTGTTCCCTGGGGCCAACGTCCTGACTTTC.

This chain links TRBV15 with TRBJ2-4; D possibly corresponds to TRBD1 (6 bases). Germline values: CDR1 LNHNV, CDR2 YYDKDF (reference sequence). Trimming took 0 bases from V and 5 from J, leaving 14 bases between them. CDR3 length: 16 residues. Here the CDR3 DNA reads TGTGCCACCAGCAGAGAGGACAGCGGCCCACAAAACATTCAGTACTTC. This sequence encodes CATSREDSGPQNIQYF.

The chain carries TRBV24-1 and TRBJ2-1; D may be TRBD2 (6 bases). V gave up 4 bases and J gave up 4 bases, with 16 bases separating them. The CDR3 loop spans 16 amino acids. The germline gives CDR1 KGHDR, CDR2 SFDVKD. CDR3 nucleotide sequence: TGTGCCACCAGTGAGGGGCGGGGCCCTTTTTACAATGAGCAGTTCTTC. Amino acids: CATSEGRGPFYNEQFF.

The chain couples TRBV7-9 to TRBJ2-7; maybe TRBD1 (6 bases). Trimming pared 2 bases from V and 5 bases from J, leaving 16 bases between. In germline, CDR1 is SEHNR, CDR2 FQNEAQ (reference sequence). The CDR3 is 15 amino acids. This CDR3 is CASSLNTGHRDEQYF. The CDR3 bases are TGTGCCAGCAGCTTAAATACAGGGCACCGTGACGAGCAGTACTTC.

V gene TRBV29-1 combines with J gene TRBJ2-3; D is ambiguous. Germline loops: CDR1 SQVTM, CDR2 ANQGSEA. This CDR3 comprises 15 residues. V dropped 1 base and J dropped 0 bases, with 11 bases sitting between them. The CDR3 nucleotides are TGCAGCGTTGAAGGCGATGGGGTTAGCACAGATACGCAGTATTTT. Translating gives CSVEGDGVSTDTQYF.

The rearrangement uses TRBV11-3 and TRBJ1-1; D is uncertain. The CDR3 loop spans 12 amino acids. Between the trimmed V and J ends, which lost 6 bases and 4 bases, there was a span of 9 bases. Germline V lookup: CDR1 SGHNT, CDR2 YENEEA. This CDR3 reads CASSRRGTEAFF. As DNA, the CDR3 is TGTGCCAGCAGTCGGCGGGGCACTGAAGCTTTCTTT.

This clonotype was observed a few times. The chain joins TRBV6-1 to TRBJ1-1; D remains ambiguous. V shed 6 bases and J shed 1 base, with 12 bases lying between them. The V gene's germline CDR1 is MNHNS and CDR2 SASEGT. There are 14 residues in the CDR3. The CDR3 is CASSQQPANTEAFF. CDR3 bases: TGTGCCAGCAGCCAACAGCCGGCGAACACTGAAGCTTTCTTT.

CDR3 nucleotides: TGTGCCAGCAGTACAACCGGGACAGGGGGCCCATTTGAAAAACTGTTTTTT. It translates to CASSTTGTGGPFEKLFF. The V call is TRBV28, the J call TRBJ1-4, with TRBD1 identical over 12 bases. CDR3 size: 17 residues. Germline CDR1 reads MDHEN; CDR2 reads SYDVKM. The junction had 11 bases not matched to a gene; V was cut back by 5 bases and J by 7 bases.

The chain couples TRBV9 to TRBJ2-7, with D possibly being TRBD1 or TRBD2 (5 bases each). CDR1 and CDR2 (germline): SGDLS, YYNGEE. V was trimmed by 0 bases and J by 3 bases, leaving 13 bases between them. The CDR3 has 15 amino acids. CDR3 nucleotides: TGTGCCAGCAGCGTAGGAAGGGGTGGACTCTACGAGCAGTACTTC. Translating it yields CASSVGRGGLYEQYF.

This chain joins TRBV28 and TRBJ2-2; 11 positions match TRBD2. The V segment lost 7 bases and the J segment 6 bases; nucleotides outside the gene matches: 7. The CDR3 extends over 15 amino acids. CDR1 and CDR2 (germline): MDHEN, SYDVKM. The CDR3 region is CASTRLAGQSGELFF. The DNA of the CDR3 is TGTGCCAGCACTAGACTAGCGGGGCAATCCGGGGAGCTGTTTTTT.

The CDR3: CASSPLSGANYGYTF. The CDR3 DNA reads as TGTGCCAGCTCACCCCTCTCGGGGGCCAACTATGGCTACACCTTC. The V call is TRBV18, the J call TRBJ1-2, with D possibly being TRBD1 (6 bases). The CDR3 totals 15 residues. Germline loops: CDR1 KGHSH, CDR2 LQKENI. Trimming took 3 bases from V and 2 from J, leaving 13 bases between them.

The V and J genes are TRBV12-3 or TRBV12-4 and TRBJ1-5; 10 bases agree with TRBD1. Trimming cost V 5 bases and J 5 bases; bases outside gene matches: 6. The CDR3 is made up of 15 amino acids. This chain's CDR3 is CASSPGQGIHQPQHF. In nucleotides, the CDR3 is TGTGCCAGCAGTCCGGGACAGGGGATTCATCAGCCCCAGCATTTT.

This chain connects TRBV7-9 to TRBJ2-3; D possibly matches TRBD1 or TRBD2 (6 bases each). Deletions cut 4 bases from V and 0 bases from J, with 17 bases between. CDR1 is SEHNR, CDR2 FQNEAQ, per germline (reference sequence). This CDR3 region has 17 residues. CDR3 amino acids: CASSYHLGGLSTDTQYF. CDR3 sequence (DNA): TGTGCCAGCAGCTACCATCTGGGGGGCCTGAGCACAGATACGCAGTATTTT.

This clonotype showed up just a few times. The chain couples TRBV7-9 to TRBJ1-5; 8 nucleotides match TRBD1. From germline, CDR1 is SEHNR and CDR2 FQNEAQ (reference sequence). The CDR3 covers 17 residues. Trimming removed 5 bases from V and 3 bases from J; junction bases left unmatched: 12. CDR3 residues: CASSPGTGTLYNQPQHF. The CDR3 bases are TGTGCCAGCAGCCCGGGGACAGGCACCTTATACAATCAGCCCCAGCATTTT.

The rearrangement uses TRBV7-2 and TRBJ1-1; D may be TRBD1 (5 bases). Trimming removed 5 bases from V and 6 bases from J, with 13 bases in between. Germline V lookup: CDR1 SGHTA, CDR2 FQGNSA. The CDR3 totals 13 residues. The CDR3 protein is CASSVRGSAEAFF. Written as DNA, the CDR3 is TGTGCCAGCAGCGTTAGGGGTTCCGCTGAAGCTTTCTTT.

The CDR3 sequence is CASSYSKGLNTEAFF. The CDR3 bases are TGTGCCAGCAGTTACTCTAAGGGACTGAACACTGAAGCTTTCTTT. The chain links TRBV6-5 to TRBJ1-1; a weak D match, TRBD1 (5 bases). Per the germline V gene, CDR1 is MNHEY and CDR2 is SVGAGI. CDR3 length: 15 amino acids. The ends were cut back, 0 bases at V and 0 bases at J, with 8 bases in the middle.

The table lists this clonotype with a count of one. V usage is TRBV6-1 and J usage is TRBJ2-1; the D gene is possibly TRBD1 (6 bases). This CDR3 has 18 residues. V lost 5 bases to trimming and J lost 5 bases, with 25 bases between them. Germline assignment: CDR1 MNHNS and CDR2 SASEGT. The CDR3 nucleotides are TGTGCCAGCAGTCACGGGGCCGACAGGATCCCTGGCCACAATGAGCAGTTCTTC. As protein: CASSHGADRIPGHNEQFF.

V is TRBV28 and J is TRBJ1-2; TRBD1 matches at 8 bases. Trimming cost V 4 bases and J 4 bases; bases outside gene matches: 5. This CDR3 has 14 residues. The germline gives CDR1 MDHEN, CDR2 SYDVKM. The CDR3: CASSSPTGVYGYTF. The CDR3, as DNA: TGTGCCAGCAGTTCACCGACAGGGGTCTATGGCTACACCTTC.

This clonotype has only a few counts. The V call is TRBV5-1, the J call TRBJ2-3; 7 nucleotides match TRBD1. The ends lost 0 bases at V and 9 bases at J; junction bases unmatched: 1. The CDR3 is made up of 12 amino acids. Germline V gene sequence: CDR1 SGHRS, CDR2 YFSETQ. As DNA, the CDR3 is TGCGCCAGCAGCTTGGGACAGGGAACGCAGTATTTT. Amino acids: CASSLGQGTQYF.

This clonotype was counted only a few times. The genes are TRBV5-1 and TRBJ2-5; possibly TRBD1 for D (5 bases). Between the trimmed V and J ends, which lost 5 bases and 4 bases, there was a span of 21 bases. Germline CDR1 and CDR2: SGHRS and YFSETQ. The CDR3 has 16 amino acids. CDR3: CASRRQQRAVAETQYF. The DNA of the CDR3 is TGCGCCAGCAGGAGACAGCAAAGGGCGGTCGCAGAGACCCAGTACTTC. The full variable domain, its missing parts supplied by reference TRBV5-1 and TRBJ2-5, is KAGVTQTPRYLIKTRGQQVTLSCSPISGHRSVSWYQQTPGQGLQFLFEYFSETQRNKGNFPGRFSGRQFSNSRSEMNVSTLELGDSALYLCASRRQQRAVAETQYFGPGTRLLVL.

The rearrangement uses TRBV6-5 and TRBJ2-2; perhaps TRBD1 as D (5 bases). The germline CDR1 and CDR2 sequences are MNHEY and SVGAGI. V shed 2 bases and J shed 7 bases, with 17 bases lying between them. This CDR3 has 16 amino acids. For the CDR3, the DNA is TGTGCCAGCAGTTACCTGGACACCCCGGGCGGCGGGGAGCTGTTTTTT. This translates into CASSYLDTPGGGELFF.

The J gene is TRBJ1-4, the V gene TRBV2; TRBD1 is a possible D gene (5 bases). V lost 1 base, J lost 14 bases, and 20 bases lay in between. Looked up from germline, CDR1 is SNHLY and CDR2 is FYNNEI. The CDR3 is 15 amino acids. The CDR3 region is CASSEVTGVVVNLFF. CDR3 DNA sequence: TGTGCCAGCAGTGAAGTGACGGGGGTTGTGGTGAATCTGTTTTTT.

This clonotype has a single count. The CDR3 reads CASSQGASGGHQETQYF. CDR3 coding DNA: TGTGCCAGCAGCCAAGGGGCTAGCGGGGGCCACCAAGAGACCCAGTACTTC. This sequence joins TRBV3-1 and TRBJ2-5, with TRBD2 matching over 10 bases. V was clipped by 1 base and J by 0 bases; unmatched bases: 5. The CDR3 is 17 amino acids. Germline V gene data show CDR1 as LGHDT and CDR2 as YNNKEL (reference sequence).

The chain is built from TRBV7-6 and TRBJ1-3; a possible D gene is TRBD1 (5 bases). V shed 5 bases and J shed 0 bases, with 11 bases lying between them. This CDR3 is 15 amino acids long. Germline CDR1 is SGHVS and CDR2 is FNYEAQ. This CDR3 reads CASSPQGGSGNTIYF. The CDR3, as DNA: TGTGCCAGCAGCCCTCAGGGCGGCTCTGGAAACACCATATATTTT. The full variable domain, its missing parts supplied by reference TRBV7-6 and TRBJ1-3, is GAGVSQSPRYKVTKRGQDVALRCDPISGHVSLYWYRQALGQGPEFLTYFNYEAQQDKSGLPNDRFSAERPEGSISTLTIQRTEQRDSAMYRCASSPQGGSGNTIYFGEGSWLTVV.

V is TRBV4-2 and J is TRBJ2-3, with 10 positions matching TRBD1. CDR1 and CDR2 (germline): LGHNA, YNFKEQ. Trimming removed 5 bases from V and 4 bases from J; junction bases left unmatched: 9. The CDR3 extends over 16 amino acids. DNA of the CDR3: TGTGCCAGCAGCTTTACCGGGACAGGGGTCGCAGATACGCAGTATTTT. This encodes CASSFTGTGVADTQYF.